This T cell receptor (beta chain) was identified during a study of molecular identifiers for immune sequencing clone quantification. Study-level background: Replicates involved a five-way split of RNA from approximately 20,000 or 100,000 naive CD8 cells, with sequencing of four.

V gave up 6 bases and J gave up 3 bases; unmatched junction bases: 4. CDR1 is LNHDA and CDR2 is SQIVND in the germline V gene (reference sequence). CDR3 length: 15 amino acids. This clonotype was picked up a small number of times. Antigen unknown. TCRdb analysed the PCR reads with MiXCR anew, one entry per CDR3 protein. The sample shows 490,000 or so distinct CDR3 sequences, over 20% of them seen only once. Points from the study as a whole: Clones of above 20 RNA copies carried over 98% of effector molecules; in naive cells they carried under 1%.

Sorted cell numbers of roughly 19,000 to 1,000,000, with 10%, 30% or 50% RNA, served as input for naive CD8 libraries. The sequencing sample was made of naive CD8+ T cells from blood, with Jurkat cell RNA spiked in. The subset: FACS-sorted CD8+CD4-CCR7+CD45RA+ naive T cells. The chain joins TRBV19 to TRBJ2-7; 14 bases align to TRBD2. The receptor was isolated from a human donor in good health. Some libraries in this study had Jurkat cell RNA spiked in. The CDR3 here is CASRGLAGENYEQYF. The CDR3 coding sequence is TGTGCCAGTAGGGGACTAGCGGGGGAGAACTACGAGCAGTACTTC.